The 25 T cell receptor beta chains below come from one sample, sequenced in a study of shared clonotypes between healthy human individuals. Libraries were prepared by immunoSEQ multiplex PCR; TCRdb keeps only in-frame clonotypes and omits some of them. The repertoire has about 560,000 clones, around 81% of them found once; the top ten carry around 12%. The sequencing input was PBMCs. All receptors derive from a woman aged 40-49 years in good health. Some clones in this sample may be carry-over from other donors' samples.

Comments on this clone: Other DNA variants within this sample encode the same CDR3. The V and J genes are TRBV19 and TRBJ2-3; D remains ambiguous. Deletions cut 3 bases from V and 6 bases from J, with 4 bases between. The germline V gene has CDR1 LNHDA and CDR2 SQIVND (reference sequence). The CDR3 covers 11 residues. The CDR3 protein is CASSIGDTQYF. The CDR3 coding sequence is TGTGCCAGTAGTATTGGGGATACGCAGTATTTT. Looking up the rest from reference TRBV19 and TRBJ2-3 gives the full variable domain: DGGITQSPKYLFRKEGQNVTLSCEQNLNHDAMYWYRQDPGQGLRLIYYSQIVNDFQKGDIAEGYSVSREKKESFPLTVTSAQKNPTAFYLCASSIGDTQYFGPGTRLTVL.

This clone was detected a few times. This CDR3 reads CASSLMTGTEGYTF. CDR3 nucleotide sequence: TGCGCCAGCAGCCTGATGACAGGGACGGAAGGCTACACCTTC. V and J are TRBV5-1 and TRBJ1-2; 7 positions match TRBD1. CDR1 and CDR2 from the germline V gene are SGHRS and YFSETQ. This CDR3 region has 14 residues. The V segment lost 4 bases and the J segment 8 bases; nucleotides outside the gene matches: 11.

This clone was found a few times. The chain joins TRBV7-8 to TRBJ1-2; maybe TRBD1 (5 bases). Between the trimmed V and J ends, which lost 1 base and 4 bases, there was a span of 13 bases. Germline V CDR1 and CDR2: SGHVS, FQNEAQ. This CDR3 has 15 residues. The chain's CDR3 is CASSLDAGPPYGYTF. In DNA, the CDR3 is TGTGCCAGCAGCTTAGACGCAGGGCCACCCTATGGCTACACCTTC.

The chain combines TRBV2 with TRBJ2-7; TRBD2 aligns across 10 bases. This CDR3 is built from 21 residues. Germline loops: CDR1 SNHLY, CDR2 FYNNEI. The V and J ends lost 0 bases and 0 bases, in that order; junction bases with no gene match: 17. The CDR3 DNA sequence: TGTGCCAGCAGTGAAGCGGCGCGGGCTAGCGGGAGAGTTTATGGCTCCTACGAGCAGTACTTC. Translating gives CASSEAARASGRVYGSYEQYF.

This chain joins TRBV7-3 and TRBJ2-1, with 13 bases matching TRBD2. CDR3 size: 17 residues. The germline V gene has CDR1 SGHTA and CDR2 FQGTGA. V lost 0 bases, J lost 8 bases, and 7 bases stayed unmatched. CDR3: CASSLTEGLAGYHEQFF. In nucleotides, the CDR3 is TGTGCCAGCAGCTTAACGGAGGGACTAGCGGGGTATCATGAGCAGTTCTTC.

The CDR3 DNA follows: TGTGCCAGTAGTATAGGTTCAGCGGGCTCCTACGAGCAGTACTTC. Amino acid sequence: CASSIGSAGSYEQYF. The genes are TRBV19 and TRBJ2-7; TRBD2 is a possible D gene (6 bases). Germline lookup yields CDR1 LNHDA and CDR2 SQIVND (reference sequence). The CDR3 length is 15 residues. Trimming took off 1 base at V and 0 bases at J, with 10 bases between the two ends.

This clone has only a few counts. A junction boundary mismatches the germline segment, possibly from a read error. The chain is built from TRBV10-3 and TRBJ1-5; 7 bases line up with TRBD1. Germline V gives CDR1 ENHRY, CDR2 SYGVKD. CDR3 length: 15 residues. CDR3 in amino acids: CASSGQTGHSQPQHF. As DNA, the CDR3 is TGTGCCAGCAGTGGGCAGACAGGGCATAGTCAGCCCCAGCATTTT.

This clone was recorded only once. V is TRBV11-1 and J is TRBJ1-2, with D uncertain. Per the germline V gene, CDR1 is SGHAT and CDR2 is FQDESV (reference sequence). The CDR3 sequence is 14 residues long. V lost 3 bases, J lost 2 bases, and 10 bases lay in between. The CDR3 protein is CASSFSAGNYGYTF. The CDR3 bases are TGTGCCAGCAGCTTTTCAGCTGGGAACTATGGCTACACCTTC.

This clone appeared once. The same CDR3 arises from other DNA sequences in this sample as well. This rearrangement joins TRBV6-6 to TRBJ1-2; D unresolved. This CDR3 spans 14 amino acids. Per the germline V gene, CDR1 is MNHNY and CDR2 is SVGAGI (reference sequence). V lost 3 bases and J 0 bases, leaving 8 bases between the germline ends. DNA for the CDR3: TGTGCCAGCAGTTATGGCGGAACTAACTATGGCTACACCTTC. As protein: CASSYGGTNYGYTF.

As for this clone: This may come from a read error, since a much larger clone is one base off. This chain uses TRBV27 with TRBJ1-1; D gene unclear. The CDR3 consists of 13 residues. Germline loops: CDR1 MNHEY, CDR2 SMNVEV (reference sequence). The CDR3 coding sequence is TGTGCCAGCAGTTTTCTGGGATTCACTGAAGCTTTATTT. Its translation: CASSFLGFTEALF.

The chain joins TRBV19 to TRBJ1-1, with D tentatively TRBD1 (6 bases). CDR1 is LNHDA, CDR2 SQIVND, per germline (reference sequence). The CDR3 is 12 amino acids. The V gene lost 3 bases and the J gene lost 8 bases, with 10 bases spanning the gap. The CDR3 spells CASSIGGSEAFF. The CDR3 DNA follows: TGTGCCAGTAGTATCGGGGGCTCGGAAGCTTTCTTT.

V gene TRBV6-5 combines with J gene TRBJ1-1; tentative D call: TRBD1 (6 bases). V dropped 0 bases and J dropped 5 bases, with 13 bases sitting between them. Germline V gives CDR1 MNHEY, CDR2 SVGAGI. The CDR3 contains 15 residues. The CDR3 here is CASSYSRGRGTEAFF. The DNA of the CDR3 is TGTGCCAGCAGTTACTCTCGGGGTAGGGGGACTGAAGCTTTCTTT.

J is TRBJ1-1 and V is TRBV28; 9 bases are a match to TRBD1. The germline V gene encodes CDR1 MDHEN and CDR2 SYDVKM. CDR3 size: 15 residues. V lost 6 bases to trimming and J lost 5 bases; unmatched junction nucleotides: 10. The chain's CDR3 is CASRARGQGWTEAFF. The CDR3 DNA reads as TGTGCCAGCAGAGCCAGAGGACAGGGGTGGACTGAAGCTTTCTTT. The variable domain in full, completed from reference TRBV28 and TRBJ1-1, reads DVKVTQSSRYLVKRTGEKVFLECVQDMDHENMFWYRQDPGLGLRLIYFSYDVKMKEKGDIPEGYSVSREKKERFSLILESASTNQTSMYLCASRARGQGWTEAFFGQGTRLTVV.

The chain uses TRBV5-8 and TRBJ2-1, with a tentative D call TRBD2 (5 bases). Trimming took 0 bases from V and 2 from J, leaving 9 bases between them. The CDR3 runs 15 residues. Germline CDR1 is SGHTS and CDR2 is YDEGEE. The CDR3 coding sequence is TGTGCCAGCAGCTTGGAACTAGGACCCTACAATGAGCAGTTCTTC. Translated: CASSLELGPYNEQFF.

In DNA, the CDR3 is TGTGCCAGCAACAGGGTTAACACCGGGGAGCTGTTTTTT. Protein sequence: CASNRVNTGELFF. V is TRBV6-6 and J is TRBJ2-2, with D tentatively TRBD1 (6 bases). Germline CDR1 MNHNY, CDR2 SVGAGI (reference sequence). The V end lost 7 bases, the J end lost 2 bases, and 8 bases lay between the germline ends. This CDR3 is 13 amino acids long.

The chain joins TRBV27 to TRBJ2-3; tentatively, D is TRBD1 (5 bases). CDR1 is MNHEY and CDR2 is SMNVEV in the germline V gene (reference sequence). Trimming removed 8 bases at V and 1 base at J, with 19 bases between. This CDR3 spans 16 amino acids. CDR3 region: CASRRDRGYRTDTQYF. The CDR3 coding sequence is TGTGCCAGCCGACGCGACAGAGGATACCGCACAGATACGCAGTATTTT.

The CDR3 bases are TGTGCCAGTGCGTTGGACTTTGACGGTGAGCAGTTCTTC. Translating gives CASALDFDGEQFF. This rearrangement joins TRBV19 to TRBJ2-1; weak D call: TRBD2 (5 bases). CDR1 is LNHDA, CDR2 SQIVND, per germline (reference sequence). The CDR3 loop spans 13 amino acids. Trimming shortened V by 8 bases and J by 9 bases, and 17 bases separated the two germline ends.

The table lists this clone with a few counts. The rearrangement uses TRBV11-3 and TRBJ2-5; no definite D call. Germline assignment: CDR1 SGHNT and CDR2 YENEEA. The CDR3 runs to 14 residues. The V and J ends lost 5 bases and 1 base respectively, with 11 bases between them. CDR3 residues: CASSPGGSQETQYF. The CDR3 DNA is TGTGCCAGCAGCCCAGGTGGTTCCCAAGAGACCCAGTACTTC.

This chain links TRBV7-2 with TRBJ2-7; D possibly uses TRBD1 or TRBD2 (5 bases each). The V end was cut by 4 bases, the J end by 7 bases, with 17 bases between. CDR3 length: 14 amino acids. Germline V gene sequence: CDR1 SGHTA, CDR2 FQGNSA. The CDR3 protein is CASSSGPSLREQYF. The CDR3 DNA sequence: TGTGCCAGCAGCTCGGGACCCTCCTTGAGGGAGCAGTACTTC.

This clone was seen repeatedly, ten times or more. The J gene is TRBJ2-7, the V gene TRBV7-2, with 8 bases aligning to TRBD2. CDR3 size: 19 residues. Germline values: CDR1 SGHTA, CDR2 FQGNSA. The V segment lost 5 bases and the J segment 0 bases; nucleotides outside the gene matches: 18. The CDR3, as DNA: TGTGCCAGCAGCCCAGGAGGGGGAGCGGGGGTTATTACCTCCTACGAGCAGTACTTC. Its protein product is CASSPGGGAGVITSYEQYF.

The gene calls are TRBV21-1 and TRBJ1-3; the D call in the table, TRBD1, was not verified against the DNA. TRBV21-1 is reported as a pseudogene. This CDR3 is built from 21 residues. This chain's CDR3 is CASSAYGSGTGLFFSGNTIYF. In DNA, the CDR3 is TGTGCCAGCAGCGCTTACGGGTCCGGGACAGGGTTGTTCTTCTCTGGAAACACCATATATTTT.

V and J are TRBV1 and TRBJ2-3; TRBD2, the D gene given by the table, was not confirmed from the DNA. TRBV1 is deemed a pseudogene. There are 16 residues in the CDR3. DNA for the CDR3: TGCACCAGCAGCCCACCAAGCGGGAGGCCCACAGATACGCAGTATTTT. Amino acids: CTSSPPSGRPTDTQYF.

The chain joins TRBV27 to TRBJ2-7; TRBD1 is a possible D gene (5 bases). This CDR3 contains 12 residues. Germline CDR1 reads MNHEY; CDR2 reads SMNVEV (reference sequence). V was trimmed by 6 bases and J by 2 bases, leaving 8 bases between them. This CDR3 is CASRSRAYEQYF. The CDR3 nucleotides are TGTGCCAGCAGGTCCAGGGCCTACGAGCAGTACTTC.

The rearrangement uses TRBV6-5 and TRBJ2-7, with 7 positions matching TRBD2. V dropped 6 bases and J dropped 3; count of bases not matched to a gene: 11. The CDR3 has 15 amino acids. Germline V CDR1 and CDR2: MNHEY, SVGAGI. CDR3 nucleotides: TGTGCCAGCAGCGAGCGGGGAGGGAAGTTCTACGAGCAGTACTTC. It translates to CASSERGGKFYEQYF.

The rearrangement uses TRBV19 and TRBJ2-1; D call uncertain. The V end lost 3 bases, the J end lost 8 bases, and 8 bases lay between the germline ends. Germline lookup yields CDR1 LNHDA and CDR2 SQIVND (reference sequence). CDR3 size: 12 residues. The DNA of the CDR3 is TGTGCCAGTAGTATGGTGGCTTATGAGCAGTTCTTC. This gives the protein CASSMVAYEQFF.